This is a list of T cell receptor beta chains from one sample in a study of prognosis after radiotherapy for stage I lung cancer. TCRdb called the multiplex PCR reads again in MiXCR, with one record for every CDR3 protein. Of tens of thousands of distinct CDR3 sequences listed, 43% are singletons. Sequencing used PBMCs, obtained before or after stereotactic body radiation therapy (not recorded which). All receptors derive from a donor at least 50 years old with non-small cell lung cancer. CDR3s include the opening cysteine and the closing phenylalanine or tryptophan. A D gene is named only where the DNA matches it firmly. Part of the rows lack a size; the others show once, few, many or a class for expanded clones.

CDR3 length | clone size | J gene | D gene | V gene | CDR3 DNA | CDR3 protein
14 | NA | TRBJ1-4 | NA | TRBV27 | TGTGCCAGCAGTCCCATCTCGACAGCCGAAAAACTGTTTTTT | CASSPISTAEKLFF
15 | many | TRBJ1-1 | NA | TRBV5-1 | TGCGCCAGCAGCCCCGGGGGGATAGCGAACACTGAAGCTTTCTTT | CASSPGGIANTEAFF
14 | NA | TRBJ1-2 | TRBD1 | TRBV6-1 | TGTGCCAGCAGTACGAACCAGGGGGGCTATGGCTACACATTC | CASSTNQGGYGYTF
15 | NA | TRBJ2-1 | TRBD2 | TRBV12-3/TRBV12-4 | TGTGCCAGCAGTATAGCGGGAGTTACCTACAATGGGCAGTTCTTC | CASSIAGVTYNGQFF
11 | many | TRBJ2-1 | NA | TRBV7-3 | TGTGCCAGCAGCACCACGGGCGAGCAGTTCTTC | CASSTTGEQFF
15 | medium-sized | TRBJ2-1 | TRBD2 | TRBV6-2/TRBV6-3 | TGTGCCAGCAAACCTAGCGGGAGGTTCTACAATGAGCAGTTCTTC | CASKPSGRFYNEQFF
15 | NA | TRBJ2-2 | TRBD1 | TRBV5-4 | TGTGCCAGCACCAGACAGGGGTTGGACACCGGGGAGCTGTTTTTT | CASTRQGLDTGELFF
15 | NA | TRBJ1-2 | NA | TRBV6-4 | TGTGCCAGCAGTGAGGGGGGCCTAGCTAACTATGGCTACACCTTC | CASSEGGLANYGYTF
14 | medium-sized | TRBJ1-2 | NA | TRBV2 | TGTGCCAGCAGTGGGGCAGCAGAGGGCTATGGCTACACCTTC | CASSGAAEGYGYTF
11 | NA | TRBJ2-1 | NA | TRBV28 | TGTGCCAGTAGTACCCCGGCGGAGCATTTCTTC | CASSTPAEHFF
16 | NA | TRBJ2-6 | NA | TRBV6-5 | TGTGCCAGCAGTTACCTCTCGGGGGCTGGGGCCAACGTCCTGACTTTC | CASSYLSGAGANVLTF
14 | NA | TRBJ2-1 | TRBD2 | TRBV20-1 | TGCAGTGCCATGAGGCGGGAGGGTTACAATGAGCAGTTCTTC | CSAMRREGYNEQFF
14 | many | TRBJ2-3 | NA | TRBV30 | TGTGCCTGGGCCTTCGGCGGGGTAACAGATACGCAGTATTTT | CAWAFGGVTDTQYF
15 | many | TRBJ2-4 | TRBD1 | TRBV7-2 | TGTGCCAGCAGCCCCGGGACAGGGGCCAAAAACATTCAGTACTTC | CASSPGTGAKNIQYF
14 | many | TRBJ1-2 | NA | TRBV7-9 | TGTGCCAGCAGCTTAGGAGCGGGGGAATACGGCTACACCTTC | CASSLGAGEYGYTF
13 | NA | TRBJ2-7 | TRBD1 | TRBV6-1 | TGTGCCAGCACAGGGGGCTCGCTCGGCGAGCACTACTTC | CASTGGSLGEHYF
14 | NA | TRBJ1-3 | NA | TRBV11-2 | TGTGCCAGCAGCTTACGGGGGGGGAGAAACACCATATATTTT | CASSLRGGRNTIYF